A selection of T cell receptor beta chains follows, all from one sample in a study of CD8+ T cells in alopecia areata. Here immunoSEQ multiplex PCR was the method, and the copy in TCRdb shows in-frame clones only, minus some. The sample shows about 69,000 clones, 50% to 75% of them seen only once. The sample consisted of CD8+ T cells sorted from blood, taken at week 0. These receptors originate from a human donor with alopecia areata. Both conserved end residues are part of each CDR3. A D gene is named only where the DNA matches it firmly. Only part of the rows carry a size: once, few, many, or a class if the clone is expanded.

V,size,D,J,DNA,CDR3
TRBV5-4,.,.,TRBJ2-5,TGTGCCAGCAGCTTGAAGGACGGGTTGGGAGAGACCCAGTACTTC,CASSLKDGLGETQYF
TRBV5-6,.,.,TRBJ2-3,TGTGCCAGCAGCTTGGAATTGGGAGGCACAGATACGCAGTATTTT,CASSLELGGTDTQYF
TRBV28,.,TRBD1,TRBJ1-1,TGTGCCAGTCTGGACAGGGGCGGGATGAACACTGAAGCTTTCTTT,CASLDRGGMNTEAFF
TRBV2,.,.,TRBJ2-3,TGTGCCAGCCGCGATCCTACTAGCACAGATACGCAGTATTTT,CASRDPTSTDTQYF
TRBV4-1,.,.,TRBJ1-1,TGCGCCAGCAGCCAGAAGTCGGAGGAATTTGAAGCTTTCTTT,CASSQKSEEFEAFF
TRBV25-1,.,.,TRBJ2-7,TGTGCCAGCAGTGAGGGGTACGAGCAGTACTTC,CASSEGYEQYF
TRBV30,.,TRBD1,TRBJ1-5,TGTGCCTGGGGAAATGGACAGGGAAGACAGCCCCAGCATTTT,CAWGNGQGRQPQHF
TRBV13,.,TRBD2,TRBJ2-5,TGTGCCAGCAGCCCCGCGAGCGGGACAGAGACCCAGTACTTC,CASSPASGTETQYF
TRBV2,few,.,TRBJ2-7,TGTGCCAGCAGTTTAGGACAGACCTACGAGCAGTACTTC,CASSLGQTYEQYF
TRBV12-5,.,.,TRBJ2-5,TGTGCTAGTGGTTTGAGTCAGGGAGGAGGAGAGACCCAGTACTTC,CASGLSQGGGETQYF
TRBV29-1,.,TRBD1,TRBJ2-3,TGCAGCGGTGCCTTTAGGGGGCCGGACACAGATACGCAGTATTTT,CSGAFRGPDTDTQYF
TRBV27,.,TRBD1,TRBJ2-1,TGTGCAACCGGGACAGATAACAATGAGCAGTTCTTC,CATGTDNNEQFF
TRBV6-5,.,.,TRBJ1-4,TGTGCCAGCAGTTACGGGGTACTGTTTTTT,CASSYGVLFF
TRBV29-1,.,.,TRBJ1-1,TGCAGCGTTACGACTACAGGGTTCACTGAAGCTTTCTTT,CSVTTTGFTEAFF
TRBV5-1,.,.,TRBJ2-2,TGCGCCAGCAGCTTGGCCCCTAACACCGGGGAGCTGTTTTTT,CASSLAPNTGELFF
TRBV7-9,few,.,TRBJ1-4,TGTGCCAGCAGCCGTGCAGGGGAGGTGAATGAAAAACTGTTTTTT,CASSRAGEVNEKLFF
TRBV9,.,.,TRBJ2-2,TGTGCCAGCTCTTACGCCGGGGAGCTGTTTTTT,CASSYAGELFF